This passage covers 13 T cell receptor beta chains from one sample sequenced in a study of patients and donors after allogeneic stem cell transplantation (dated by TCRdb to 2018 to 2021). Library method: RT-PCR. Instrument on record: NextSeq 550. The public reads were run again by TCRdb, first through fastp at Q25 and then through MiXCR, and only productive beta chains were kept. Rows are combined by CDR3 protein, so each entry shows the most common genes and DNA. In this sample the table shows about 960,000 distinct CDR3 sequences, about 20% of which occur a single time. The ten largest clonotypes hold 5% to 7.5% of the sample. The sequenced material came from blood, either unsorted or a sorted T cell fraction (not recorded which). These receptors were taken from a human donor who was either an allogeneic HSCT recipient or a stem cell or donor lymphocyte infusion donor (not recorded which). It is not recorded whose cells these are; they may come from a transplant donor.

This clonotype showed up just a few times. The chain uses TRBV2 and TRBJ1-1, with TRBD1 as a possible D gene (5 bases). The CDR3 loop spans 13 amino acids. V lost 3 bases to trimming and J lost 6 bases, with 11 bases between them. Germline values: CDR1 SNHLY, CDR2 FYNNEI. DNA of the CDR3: TGTGCCAGCAGTGACCAGGGAAACCCTGAAGCTTTCTTT. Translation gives CASSDQGNPEAFF.

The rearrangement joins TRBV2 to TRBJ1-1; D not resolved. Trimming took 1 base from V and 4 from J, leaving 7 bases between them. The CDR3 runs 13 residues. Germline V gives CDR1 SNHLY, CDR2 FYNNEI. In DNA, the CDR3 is TGTGCCAGCAGTGAAGTCTTTGGCACTGAAGCTTTCTTT. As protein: CASSEVFGTEAFF.

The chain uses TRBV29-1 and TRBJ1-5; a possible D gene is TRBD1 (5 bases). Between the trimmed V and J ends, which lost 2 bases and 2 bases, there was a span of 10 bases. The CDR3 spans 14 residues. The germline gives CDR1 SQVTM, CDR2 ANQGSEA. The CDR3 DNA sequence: TGCAGCGTTGAACAGGGCAGGCGCAATCAGCCCCAGCATTTT. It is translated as CSVEQGRRNQPQHF.

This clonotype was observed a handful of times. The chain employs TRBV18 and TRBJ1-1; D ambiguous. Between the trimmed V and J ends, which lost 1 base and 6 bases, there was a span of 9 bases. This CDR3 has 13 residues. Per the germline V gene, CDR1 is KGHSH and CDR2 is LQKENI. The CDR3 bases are TGTGCCAGCTCACCACTTGGGCAGTCTGAAGCTTTCTTT. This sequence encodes CASSPLGQSEAFF.

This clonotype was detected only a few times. The CDR3 DNA is TGTGCCAGCAGCTTATCATTGACAGGGGGCGGTCAGCCCCAGCATTTT. This sequence encodes CASSLSLTGGGQPQHF. The gene calls are TRBV5-6 and TRBJ1-5; 10 bases line up with TRBD1. Germline CDR1 SGHDT, CDR2 YYEEEE. V was clipped by 2 bases and J by 6 bases; unmatched bases: 8. The CDR3 length is 16 residues. Full variable domain (rest looked up from reference TRBV5-6 and TRBJ1-5): DAGVTQSPTHLIKTRGQQVTLRCSPKSGHDTVSWYQQALGQGPQFIFQYYEEEERQRGNFPDRFSGHQFPNYSSELNVNALLLGDSALYLCASSLSLTGGGQPQHFGDGTRLSIL.

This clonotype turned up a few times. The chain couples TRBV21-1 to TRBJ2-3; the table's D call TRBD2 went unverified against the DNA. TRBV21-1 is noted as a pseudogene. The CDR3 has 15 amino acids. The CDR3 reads CASSNGASGTDTQYF. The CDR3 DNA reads TGTGCCAGCAGCAATGGGGCTAGCGGCACAGATACGCAGTATTTT.

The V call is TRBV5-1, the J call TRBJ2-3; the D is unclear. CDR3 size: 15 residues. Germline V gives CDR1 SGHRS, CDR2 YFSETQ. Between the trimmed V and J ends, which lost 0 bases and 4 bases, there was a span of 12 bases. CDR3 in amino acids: CASSLEPVVADTQYF. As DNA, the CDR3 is TGCGCCAGCAGCTTGGAACCGGTGGTTGCAGATACGCAGTATTTT.

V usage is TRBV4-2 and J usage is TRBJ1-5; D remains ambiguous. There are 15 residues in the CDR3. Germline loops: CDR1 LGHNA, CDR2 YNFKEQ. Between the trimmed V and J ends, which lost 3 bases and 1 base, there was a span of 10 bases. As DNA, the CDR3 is TGTGCCAGCAGCCACGCCACACAGAGCAATCAGCCCCAGCATTTT. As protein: CASSHATQSNQPQHF.

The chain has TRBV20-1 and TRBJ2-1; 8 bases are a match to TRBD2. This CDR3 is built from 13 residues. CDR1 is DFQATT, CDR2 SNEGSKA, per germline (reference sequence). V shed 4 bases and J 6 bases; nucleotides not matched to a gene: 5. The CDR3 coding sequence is TGCAGTGCTAACCGGAGCGGGAGCAATGAGCAGTTCTTC. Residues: CSANRSGSNEQFF.

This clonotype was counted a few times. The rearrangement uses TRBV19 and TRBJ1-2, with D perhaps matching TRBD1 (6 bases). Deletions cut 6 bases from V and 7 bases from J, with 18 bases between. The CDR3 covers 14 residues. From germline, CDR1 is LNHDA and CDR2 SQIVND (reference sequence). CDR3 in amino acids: CASRTNRDLAGYTF. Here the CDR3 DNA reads TGTGCCAGTAGGACCAACAGGGATTTAGCTGGCTACACCTTC.

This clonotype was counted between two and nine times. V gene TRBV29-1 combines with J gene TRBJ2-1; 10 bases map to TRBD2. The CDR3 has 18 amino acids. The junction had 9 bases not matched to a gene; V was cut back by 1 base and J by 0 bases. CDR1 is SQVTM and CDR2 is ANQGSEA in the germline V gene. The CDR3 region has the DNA TGCAGCGTTGAAGGGACTAGCGGAACTCCCAGCTCCTACAATGAGCAGTTCTTC. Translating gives CSVEGTSGTPSSYNEQFF.

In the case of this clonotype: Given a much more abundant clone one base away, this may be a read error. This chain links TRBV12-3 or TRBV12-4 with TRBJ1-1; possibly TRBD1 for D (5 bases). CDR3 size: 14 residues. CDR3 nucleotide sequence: TGTGCCAGCAGTTTGGGGGAATTGAACACTGAATCTTTCTTT. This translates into CASSLGELNTESFF.

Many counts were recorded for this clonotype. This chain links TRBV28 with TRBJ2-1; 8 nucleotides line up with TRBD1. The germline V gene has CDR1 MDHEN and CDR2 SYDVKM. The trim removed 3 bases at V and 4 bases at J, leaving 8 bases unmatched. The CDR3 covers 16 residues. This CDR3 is CASSFTGTGGYNEQFF. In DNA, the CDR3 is TGTGCCAGCAGTTTTACCGGGACAGGAGGTTACAATGAGCAGTTCTTC. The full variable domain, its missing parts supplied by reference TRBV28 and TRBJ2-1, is DVKVTQSSRYLVKRTGEKVFLECVQDMDHENMFWYRQDPGLGLRLIYFSYDVKMKEKGDIPEGYSVSREKKERFSLILESASTNQTSMYLCASSFTGTGGYNEQFFGPGTRLTVL.